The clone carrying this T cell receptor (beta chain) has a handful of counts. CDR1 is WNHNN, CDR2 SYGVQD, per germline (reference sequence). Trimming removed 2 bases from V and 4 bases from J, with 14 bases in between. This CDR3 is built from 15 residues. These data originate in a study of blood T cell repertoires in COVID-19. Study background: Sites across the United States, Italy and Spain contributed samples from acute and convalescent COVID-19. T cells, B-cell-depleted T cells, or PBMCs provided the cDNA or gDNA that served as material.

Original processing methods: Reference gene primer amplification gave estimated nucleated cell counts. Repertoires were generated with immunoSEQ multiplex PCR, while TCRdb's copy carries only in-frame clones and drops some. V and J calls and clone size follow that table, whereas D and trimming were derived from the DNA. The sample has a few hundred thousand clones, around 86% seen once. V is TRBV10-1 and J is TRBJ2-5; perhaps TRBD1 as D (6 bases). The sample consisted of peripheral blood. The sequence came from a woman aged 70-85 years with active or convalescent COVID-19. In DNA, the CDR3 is TGCGCCAGCAGTGAGGGCTCAGGGGCCCGAGAGACCCAGTACTTC. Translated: CASSEGSGARETQYF.